The TCR beta chain under discussion was sequenced for a study of regulatory T cells in long-lasting Graves disease. Overall study findings and caveats: Whereas new patients shared 800 to 1,000 public clonotypes, persistent patients shared more, at approximately 2,700.

This sample's time point: newly diagnosed GD, antithyroid drugs for less than 3 months. PBMC RNA was the source of the TCR library. V was pared by 2 bases and J by 13 bases, with 12 bases of the junction left unmatched. Germline V gene data show CDR1 as GTSNPN and CDR2 as SVGIG (reference sequence). The CDR3 has 13 residues. To make TCR beta libraries, researchers used iRepertoire HTBI primers and Arm-PCR of CDR3 regions. MiXCR, applied by TCRdb to the multiplex PCR reads, yields one record per CDR3 protein. The sample includes under 450,000 distinct CDR3 sequences, about 17% of them seen just once. Of note for this clonotype: Its antigen is undetermined.

These data are also associated with another study on T cells in Graves' hyperthyroidism and ophthalmopathy. This second study notes: HTBI primers were used for first-round RT-PCR of the TCR CDR3.

Sequenced here: peripheral blood mononuclear cells (PBMCs), sampled at new diagnosis, from a patient treated with antithyroid drugs. The J gene is TRBJ1-2, the V gene TRBV30; 8 nucleotides match TRBD1. The clonotype was recovered from a woman aged 18-35 years with Graves disease. Here the CDR3 DNA reads TGTGCCTGGAGTAGGGACAGGATTTATGGTTGCACCTTC. Residues: CAWSRDRIYGCTF.